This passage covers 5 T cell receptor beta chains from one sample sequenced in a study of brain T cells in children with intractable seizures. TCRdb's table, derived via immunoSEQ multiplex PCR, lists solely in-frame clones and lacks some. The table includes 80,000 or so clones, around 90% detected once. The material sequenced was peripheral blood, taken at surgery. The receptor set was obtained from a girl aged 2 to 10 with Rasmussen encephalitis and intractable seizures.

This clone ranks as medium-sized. CDR3 region: CASSLTGTGYTF. The CDR3 DNA follows: TGTGCCAGTAGCCTGACAGGAACTGGCTACACCTTC. The gene calls are TRBV19 and TRBJ1-2; a possible D gene is TRBD1 (6 bases). This CDR3 comprises 12 residues. CDR1 and CDR2 from the germline V gene are LNHDA and SQIVND (reference sequence). V lost 6 bases and J 7 bases, leaving 12 bases between the germline ends.

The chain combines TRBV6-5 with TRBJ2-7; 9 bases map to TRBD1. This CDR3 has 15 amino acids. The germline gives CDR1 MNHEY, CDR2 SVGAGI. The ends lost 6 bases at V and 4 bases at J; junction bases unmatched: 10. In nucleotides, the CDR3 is TGTGCCAGCAGAAAATACCGGGACAGGGAATACGAGCAGTACTTC. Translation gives CASRKYRDREYEQYF.

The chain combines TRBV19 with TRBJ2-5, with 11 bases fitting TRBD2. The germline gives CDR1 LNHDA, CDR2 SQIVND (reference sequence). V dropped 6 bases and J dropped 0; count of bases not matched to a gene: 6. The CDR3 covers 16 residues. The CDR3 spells CASRATSGVYQETQYF. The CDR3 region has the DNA TGTGCCAGTAGGGCGACTAGCGGGGTCTACCAAGAGACCCAGTACTTC.

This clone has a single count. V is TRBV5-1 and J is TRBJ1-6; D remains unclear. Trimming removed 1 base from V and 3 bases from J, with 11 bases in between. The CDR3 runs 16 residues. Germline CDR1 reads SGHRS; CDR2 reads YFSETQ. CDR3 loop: CASSLSVQDYNSPLHF. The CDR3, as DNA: TGCGCCAGCAGCTTGAGCGTTCAGGACTATAATTCACCCCTCCACTTT.

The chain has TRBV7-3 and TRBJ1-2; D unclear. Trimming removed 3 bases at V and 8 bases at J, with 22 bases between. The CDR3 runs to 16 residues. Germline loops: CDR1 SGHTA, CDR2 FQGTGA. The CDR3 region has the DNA TGTGCCAGCAGCTTCGGAATTGAGAGGCCCTCTGAGGGCTACACCTTC. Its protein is CASSFGIERPSEGYTF. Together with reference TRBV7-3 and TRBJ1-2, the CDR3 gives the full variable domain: GAGVSQTPSNKVTEKGKYVELRCDPISGHTALYWYRQSLGQGPEFLIYFQGTGAADDSGLPNDRFFAVRPEGSVSTLKIQRTERGDSAVYLCASSFGIERPSEGYTFGSGTRLTVV.